This T cell receptor (beta chain) is from a study of blood T cells in healthy people across ages. Overall study findings and caveats: Researchers judged that diversity estimates from one million T cells fell short of true values. Aged donors had fewer naive CD4+ cells and lower diversity than long-lived donors.

This clonotype occurred a few times. What it recognizes is unknown. Together with a sample-barcoded 5' primer, a J-beta primer mix was included in a second PCR lasting about 7 to 11 cycles. Each cDNA molecule carried a tag from a template-switch adaptor that contained 12 random nucleotides. The study obtained at least 2.5 million CDR3-containing paired-end reads from every sample. TCRdb re-called the 5' RACE reads with MiXCR, one entry per CDR3 protein. The sample yields 2 million or so distinct CDR3 sequences, just under 50% seen once. Germline CDR1 reads MNHEY; CDR2 reads SMNVEV (reference sequence). The CDR3 is made up of 11 amino acids. V gave up 4 bases and J gave up 11 bases, with 11 bases separating them.

This TCR was recovered from a woman aged 40 to 50 in good health. Sequenced material: blood. The chain has TRBV27 and TRBJ1-2; D unclear. CDR3 sequence: CASSSDGRYTF. As DNA, the CDR3 is TGTGCCAGCAGTTCGGACGGCCGTTACACCTTC.